The rows below give T cell receptor beta chains drawn from one sample of a study of shared clonotypes between healthy human individuals. This table comes from immunoSEQ multiplex PCR, and its TCRdb copy is limited to in-frame clones, with some not included. In the table there are some 2 million clones, about 95% of which are singletons. Sequencing used naive CD8+ T cells sorted from blood. These receptors originate from a man in his late teens or twenties in good health. The CDR3 runs from the conserved cysteine through the conserved F or W. The D gene is left open where the match is weak. Clone size, where shown, is once, few, many, or a class for clones that have expanded.

d_gene: NA; len: 13; v_gene: TRBV6-5; abundance: NA; j_gene: TRBJ2-7; CDR3aa: CASSPAVSYEQYF; CDR3nt: TGTGCCAGCAGCCCAGCGGTCTCCTACGAGCAGTACTTC
d_gene: NA; len: 16; v_gene: TRBV4-1; abundance: NA; j_gene: TRBJ1-5; CDR3aa: CASSQGIQLGNQPQHF; CDR3nt: TGCGCCAGCAGCCAAGGGATACAGTTAGGCAATCAGCCCCAGCATTTT
d_gene: NA; len: 13; v_gene: TRBV7-8; abundance: NA; j_gene: TRBJ2-2; CDR3aa: CASSPLDTGELFF; CDR3nt: TGTGCCAGCAGCCCCCTGGACACCGGGGAGCTGTTTTTT
d_gene: NA; len: 15; v_gene: TRBV5-6; abundance: NA; j_gene: TRBJ2-1; CDR3aa: CASSLGVFEAYEQFF; CDR3nt: TGTGCCAGCAGCTTGGGAGTGTTCGAGGCATACGAGCAGTTCTTC
d_gene: NA; len: 15; v_gene: TRBV28; abundance: NA; j_gene: TRBJ2-7; CDR3aa: CASSMGFGYRYEQYF; CDR3nt: TGTGCCAGCAGTATGGGGTTTGGTTATCGCTACGAGCAGTACTTC
d_gene: TRBD1; len: 12; v_gene: TRBV19; abundance: NA; j_gene: TRBJ2-7; CDR3aa: CATSDRGYEQYF; CDR3nt: TGTGCCACCTCGGACAGGGGATACGAGCAGTACTTC
d_gene: TRBD1; len: 15; v_gene: TRBV7-9; abundance: NA; j_gene: TRBJ2-5; CDR3aa: CASSLETGTVETQYF; CDR3nt: TGTGCCAGCAGCTTAGAGACAGGGACCGTCGAGACCCAGTACTTC
d_gene: NA; len: 15; v_gene: TRBV23-1; abundance: NA; j_gene: TRBJ1-5; CDR3aa: CASSPGGGWDQPQHF; CDR3nt: TGCGCCAGCAGTCCCGGTGGGGGCTGGGATCAGCCCCAGCATTTT
d_gene: NA; len: 12; v_gene: TRBV13; abundance: NA; j_gene: TRBJ2-3; CDR3aa: CASSLNTDTQYF; CDR3nt: TGTGCCAGCAGCCTCAACACAGATACGCAGTATTTT
d_gene: NA; len: 13; v_gene: TRBV30; abundance: NA; j_gene: TRBJ2-3; CDR3aa: CATQRASTDTQYF; CDR3nt: TGTGCCACCCAGAGGGCTAGCACAGATACGCAGTATTTT
d_gene: TRBD1; len: 12; v_gene: TRBV27; abundance: NA; j_gene: TRBJ2-1; CDR3aa: CEAGDSYNEQFF; CDR3nt: TGTGAAGCCGGGGACAGCTACAATGAGCAGTTCTTC
d_gene: NA; len: 17; v_gene: TRBV7-9; abundance: NA; j_gene: TRBJ2-4; CDR3aa: CASSFEGGPSAKNIQYF; CDR3nt: TGTGCCAGCAGCTTCGAGGGGGGCCCCAGCGCCAAAAACATTCAGTACTTC
d_gene: TRBD2; len: 14; v_gene: TRBV5-8; abundance: NA; j_gene: TRBJ2-1; CDR3aa: CASSWAGGANEQFF; CDR3nt: TGTGCCAGCAGCTGGGCGGGAGGGGCCAATGAGCAGTTCTTC
d_gene: NA; len: 14; v_gene: TRBV6-4; abundance: NA; j_gene: TRBJ2-3; CDR3aa: CASSDAGVADTQYF; CDR3nt: TGTGCCAGCAGTGACGCAGGGGTCGCAGATACGCAGTATTTT
d_gene: TRBD1; len: 19; v_gene: TRBV7-9; abundance: NA; j_gene: TRBJ2-2; CDR3aa: CASSLFAGQGAWNTGELFF; CDR3nt: TGTGCCAGCAGCTTGTTTGCTGGACAGGGGGCTTGGAACACCGGGGAGCTGTTTTTT
d_gene: NA; len: 15; v_gene: TRBV4-3; abundance: NA; j_gene: TRBJ1-2; CDR3aa: CASSQDRGSNYGYTF; CDR3nt: TGCGCCAGCAGCCAAGATCGGGGGTCTAACTATGGCTACACCTTC
d_gene: NA; len: 14; v_gene: TRBV5-6; abundance: NA; j_gene: TRBJ1-1; CDR3aa: CASSPDQGYTEAFF; CDR3nt: TGTGCCAGCAGTCCTGATCAGGGGTACACTGAAGCTTTCTTT
d_gene: TRBD2; len: 14; v_gene: TRBV6-1; abundance: NA; j_gene: TRBJ2-7; CDR3aa: CASSVTGTTYEQYF; CDR3nt: TGTGCCAGCAGTGTAACCGGGACTACGTACGAGCAGTACTTC
d_gene: NA; len: 17; v_gene: TRBV7-6; abundance: once; j_gene: TRBJ2-7; CDR3aa: CASSLRGAAGLSYEQYF; CDR3nt: TGTGCCAGCAGCTTAAGGGGGGCGGCGGGCCTGTCCTACGAGCAGTACTTC
d_gene: NA; len: 12; v_gene: TRBV7-9; abundance: NA; j_gene: TRBJ1-5; CDR3aa: CASSVLNQPQHF; CDR3nt: TGTGCCAGCAGCGTACTCAATCAGCCCCAGCATTTT
d_gene: NA; len: 17; v_gene: TRBV4-3; abundance: few; j_gene: TRBJ1-6; CDR3aa: CASSHDPRSSYNSPLHF; CDR3nt: TGCGCCAGCAGCCATGACCCCCGCAGCTCCTATAATTCACCCCTCCACTTT
d_gene: TRBD1; len: 16; v_gene: TRBV27; abundance: NA; j_gene: TRBJ2-7; CDR3aa: CASRKGLGQGLYEQYF; CDR3nt: TGTGCCAGCAGAAAAGGGCTGGGACAGGGACTCTACGAGCAGTACTTC
d_gene: NA; len: 15; v_gene: TRBV4-1; abundance: NA; j_gene: TRBJ1-5; CDR3aa: CASSQEGHLNQPQHF; CDR3nt: TGCGCCAGCAGCCAAGAGGGACACCTTAATCAGCCCCAGCATTTT
d_gene: NA; len: 12; v_gene: TRBV7-2; abundance: NA; j_gene: TRBJ2-1; CDR3aa: CASSLVRNEQFF; CDR3nt: TGTGCCAGCAGCTTAGTTCGTAATGAGCAGTTCTTC
d_gene: NA; len: 11; v_gene: TRBV10-3; abundance: NA; j_gene: TRBJ2-7; CDR3aa: CATEGDYEQYF; CDR3nt: TGTGCCACCGAGGGTGACTACGAGCAGTACTTC
d_gene: NA; len: 14; v_gene: TRBV6-5; abundance: NA; j_gene: TRBJ2-3; CDR3aa: CASSLLQEADTQYF; CDR3nt: TGTGCCAGCAGTTTGCTTCAGGAGGCAGATACGCAGTATTTT
d_gene: TRBD1; len: 16; v_gene: TRBV5-4; abundance: few; j_gene: TRBJ1-1; CDR3aa: CASSQTWDRENTEAFF; CDR3nt: TGTGCCAGCAGCCAGACGTGGGACAGGGAGAACACTGAAGCTTTCTTT
d_gene: NA; len: 15; v_gene: TRBV9; abundance: NA; j_gene: TRBJ2-7; CDR3aa: CASSAGWGDVYEQYF; CDR3nt: TGTGCCAGCAGCGCGGGCTGGGGCGATGTTTACGAGCAGTACTTC
d_gene: NA; len: 14; v_gene: TRBV10-3; abundance: NA; j_gene: TRBJ1-1; CDR3aa: CAISEEGGNTEAFF; CDR3nt: TGTGCCATCAGTGAGGAGGGGGGCAACACTGAAGCTTTCTTT
d_gene: NA; len: 11; v_gene: TRBV7-9; abundance: once; j_gene: TRBJ2-7; CDR3aa: CASSSESEQYF; CDR3nt: TGTGCCAGCAGTAGCGAGAGCGAGCAGTACTTC
d_gene: TRBD1; len: 14; v_gene: TRBV2; abundance: NA; j_gene: TRBJ1-1; CDR3aa: CASRPGQGNTEAFF; CDR3nt: TGTGCCAGCAGACCAGGACAGGGAAACACTGAAGCTTTCTTT
d_gene: NA; len: 15; v_gene: TRBV30; abundance: NA; j_gene: TRBJ2-3; CDR3aa: CAWSVGAGSTDTQYF; CDR3nt: TGTGCCTGGAGTGTCGGAGCGGGTAGCACAGATACGCAGTATTTT
d_gene: TRBD1; len: 13; v_gene: TRBV5-1; abundance: NA; j_gene: TRBJ2-1; CDR3aa: CASSYTGVNEQFF; CDR3nt: TGCGCCAGCAGCTACACAGGGGTCAATGAGCAGTTCTTC
d_gene: TRBD1; len: 15; v_gene: TRBV29-1; abundance: NA; j_gene: TRBJ2-5; CDR3aa: CSVEGGTGVQETQYF; CDR3nt: TGCAGCGTTGAAGGGGGGACAGGGGTTCAAGAGACCCAGTACTTC
d_gene: NA; len: 12; v_gene: TRBV25-1; abundance: few; j_gene: TRBJ1-2; CDR3aa: CASSENNYGYTF; CDR3nt: TGTGCCAGCAGTGAAAATAACTATGGCTACACCTTC
d_gene: TRBD2; len: 15; v_gene: TRBV27; abundance: NA; j_gene: TRBJ2-7; CDR3aa: CASSPPASGDHEQYF; CDR3nt: TGTGCCAGCAGTCCGCCGGCTAGCGGGGACCACGAGCAGTACTTC
d_gene: NA; len: 15; v_gene: TRBV4-2; abundance: NA; j_gene: TRBJ1-1; CDR3aa: CASSQALTANTEAFF; CDR3nt: TGTGCCAGCAGCCAAGCCCTCACGGCGAACACTGAAGCTTTCTTT
d_gene: TRBD1; len: 14; v_gene: TRBV7-6; abundance: NA; j_gene: TRBJ2-3; CDR3aa: CASSFGQGTDTQYF; CDR3nt: TGTGCCAGCAGCTTTGGACAGGGCACAGATACGCAGTATTTT
d_gene: TRBD1; len: 16; v_gene: TRBV28; abundance: NA; j_gene: TRBJ1-5; CDR3aa: CASSLGYGTGDQPQHF; CDR3nt: TGTGCCAGCAGTTTAGGGTACGGGACAGGGGATCAGCCCCAGCATTTT
d_gene: NA; len: 17; v_gene: TRBV4-1; abundance: once; j_gene: TRBJ1-1; CDR3aa: CASSQEGIGTLNTEAFF; CDR3nt: TGCGCCAGCAGCCAAGAAGGAATCGGGACCTTAAACACTGAAGCTTTCTTT
d_gene: TRBD1; len: 15; v_gene: TRBV18; abundance: NA; j_gene: TRBJ2-7; CDR3aa: CASSPGDREAYEQYF; CDR3nt: TGTGCCAGCTCACCCGGGGACAGGGAGGCCTACGAGCAGTACTTC
d_gene: NA; len: 11; v_gene: TRBV21-1; abundance: NA; j_gene: TRBJ1-2; CDR3aa: CASSKPGGYTF; CDR3nt: TGTGCCAGCAGCAAACCGGGGGGCTACACCTTC
d_gene: NA; len: 14; v_gene: TRBV6-1; abundance: NA; j_gene: TRBJ1-1; CDR3aa: CASRVGRMNTEAFF; CDR3nt: TGTGCCAGCAGGGTCGGACGGATGAACACTGAAGCTTTCTTT
d_gene: NA; len: 16; v_gene: TRBV5-4; abundance: NA; j_gene: TRBJ1-6; CDR3aa: CASRNPSQGNNSPLHF; CDR3nt: TGTGCCAGCAGAAATCCTAGCCAGGGAAACAATTCACCCCTCCACTTT